This entry lists 10 T cell receptor beta chains sequenced from one sample in a study of T cells expressing NK-cell markers. TCRdb reprocessed the 5' RACE reads, with one entry per CDR3 protein and no DNA. Reported are approximately 550,000 distinct CDR3 sequences; the ten largest clones contain roughly 3.6%. Sequencing was performed on blood T cells: a sorted CD56 or NKG2C T cell subset, CD4+ or CD8+ T cells, or bulk PBMC T cells (not recorded which). The receptors come from a man between 18 and 29 years old in good health.

The CDR3 loop is CASSLVPGASSYNEQFF. This chain uses TRBV28 with TRBJ2-1; the D call from TCRdb, TRBD1, cannot be confirmed without DNA. CDR3 length: 17 residues. Germline CDR1 and CDR2: MDHEN and SYDVKM.

The J gene is TRBJ2-5, the V gene TRBV9; TCRdb lists TRBD1, though no DNA is available to test this call. The CDR3 loop spans 15 amino acids. Germline CDR1 is SGDLS and CDR2 is YYNGEE. The CDR3 loop is CASSGGGLGQETQYF.

The chain links TRBV4-2 to TRBJ2-1; the D call from TCRdb, TRBD2, cannot be confirmed without DNA. This CDR3 is 14 amino acids long. Germline-derived CDR1 and CDR2 are LGHNA and YNFKEQ. This CDR3 is CASSQPEEGNEQFF.

The V and J genes are TRBV20-1 and TRBJ2-1; TCRdb gives TRBD1 as the D gene, but with no DNA this cannot be confirmed. Germline CDR1 reads DFQATT; CDR2 reads SNEGSKA (reference sequence). The CDR3 is 15 residues long. The CDR3 region is CSARMGLGLRHEQFF.

J is TRBJ2-1 and V is TRBV14; TCRdb proposes TRBD2, but this gene call is untestable without DNA. The CDR3 is 13 amino acids. The germline gives CDR1 SGHDN, CDR2 FVKESK. CDR3 protein: CASTSGSGDEQFF.

This chain's CDR3 is CASSFYGTVSTDTQYF. This chain joins TRBV12-3 or TRBV12-4 and TRBJ2-3; the D gene TCRdb calls, TRBD1, cannot be checked with no DNA. The CDR3 is 16 amino acids.

This chain connects TRBV20-1 to TRBJ2-1; without DNA, the TCRdb call of TRBD1 cannot be checked. The CDR3 sequence is 15 residues long. In germline, CDR1 is DFQATT, CDR2 SNEGSKA (reference sequence). The CDR3 spells CSVQPRQGTLYEQFF.

The rearrangement joins TRBV12-3 or TRBV12-4 to TRBJ1-1. There are 13 residues in the CDR3. The CDR3 loop reads CASSATVNTEAFF.

The genes are TRBV5-1 and TRBJ2-3; lacking DNA, the TRBD1 call made by TCRdb goes unchecked. The length of the CDR3 is 14 residues. The germline gives CDR1 SGHRS, CDR2 YFSETQ. The CDR3 spells CASRLDRFTDTQYF.

The chain's CDR3 is CSVEGGYQETQYF. The J gene is TRBJ2-5, the V gene TRBV29-1. Germline values: CDR1 SQVTM, CDR2 ANQGSEA. This CDR3 has 13 amino acids.